This T cell receptor beta chain was sequenced for a study of control samples from healthy donors and cancer patients. From germline, CDR1 is MDHEN and CDR2 SYDVKM. Deletions cut 5 bases from V and 7 bases from J, with 14 bases between. The CDR3 totals 14 residues. Sequencing used immunoSEQ multiplex PCR; TCRdb keeps in-frame clones, though not all of them. This table holds more than 75,000 clones, 70% to 85% found once. The TCR comes from a man in his 70s with lung cancer. The sequencing input was PBMCs. The genes are TRBV28 and TRBJ2-2; D ambiguous. Here the CDR3 reads CASSLRTTSGELFF. DNA of the CDR3: TGTGCCAGCAGTCTCCGGACCACGAGCGGGGAGCTGTTTTTT.